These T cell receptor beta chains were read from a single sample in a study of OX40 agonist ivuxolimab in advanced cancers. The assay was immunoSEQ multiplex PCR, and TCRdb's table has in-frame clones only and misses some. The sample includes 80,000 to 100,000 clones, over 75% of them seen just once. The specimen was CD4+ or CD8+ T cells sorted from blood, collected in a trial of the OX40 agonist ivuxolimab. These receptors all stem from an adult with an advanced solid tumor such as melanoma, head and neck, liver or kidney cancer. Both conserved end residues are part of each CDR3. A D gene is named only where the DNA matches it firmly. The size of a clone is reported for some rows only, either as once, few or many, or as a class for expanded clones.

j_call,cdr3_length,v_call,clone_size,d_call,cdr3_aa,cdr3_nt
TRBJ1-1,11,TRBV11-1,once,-,CASRGGAEAFF,TGTGCCAGCAGGGGGGGAGCTGAAGCTTTCTTT
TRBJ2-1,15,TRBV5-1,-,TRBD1,CASSFEQGDYNEQFF,TGCGCCAGCAGCTTCGAACAGGGGGATTACAATGAGCAGTTCTTC
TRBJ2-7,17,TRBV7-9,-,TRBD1,CASSPRRNRDRSYEQYF,TGTGCCAGCAGCCCCCGGAGAAACCGGGACAGAAGCTACGAGCAGTACTTC
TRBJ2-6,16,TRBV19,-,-,CASRSGRHSGANVLTF,TGTGCCAGTAGGTCAGGGAGGCACTCTGGGGCCAACGTCCTGACTTTC
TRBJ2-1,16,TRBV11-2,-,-,CASSSLRTIRGNEQFF,TGTGCCAGCAGCTCCCTTCGTACGATCCGGGGTAATGAGCAGTTCTTC
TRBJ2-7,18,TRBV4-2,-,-,CASSQKSGSGGFAYEQYF,TGTGCCAGCAGCCAAAAGAGTGGTAGTGGCGGGTTCGCCTACGAGCAGTACTTC
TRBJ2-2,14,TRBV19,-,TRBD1,CASKMTGDSGELFF,TGTGCCAGTAAAATGACAGGGGATTCTGGGGAGCTGTTTTTT
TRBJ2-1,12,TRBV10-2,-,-,CASSPSVSEQFF,TGCGCCAGCAGTCCGTCGGTAAGCGAGCAGTTCTTC
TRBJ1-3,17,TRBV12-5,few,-,CASGGGMGAPSGNTIYF,TGTGCTAGTGGTGGGGGGATGGGAGCTCCCTCTGGAAACACCATATATTTT
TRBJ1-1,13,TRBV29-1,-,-,CSVDHSANTEAFF,TGCAGCGTTGATCATTCAGCAAACACTGAAGCTTTCTTT
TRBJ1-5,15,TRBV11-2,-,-,CASSRSDSYNQPQHF,TGTGCCAGCAGCCGAAGTGACAGTTACAATCAGCCCCAGCATTTT
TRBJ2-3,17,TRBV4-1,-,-,CASSQELGASPPDTQYF,TGCGCCAGCAGCCAAGAACTAGGCGCTAGCCCCCCAGATACGCAGTATTTT
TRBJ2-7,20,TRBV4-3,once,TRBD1,CASSQATPGQGIRNSYEQYF,TGCGCCAGCAGCCAAGCTACGCCGGGACAGGGGATAAGGAATTCCTACGAGCAGTACTTC
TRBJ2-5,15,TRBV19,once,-,CASSRRSGVQETQYF,TGTGCCAGTAGTAGAAGGTCAGGGGTCCAAGAGACCCAGTACTTC
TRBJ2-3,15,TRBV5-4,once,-,CASSLEGVRTDTQYF,TGTGCCAGCAGCTTGGAGGGGGTCCGCACAGATACGCAGTATTTT
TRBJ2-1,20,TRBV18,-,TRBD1,CASSPFPDRGAGGSYNEQFF,TGTGCCAGCTCACCCTTCCCGGACAGGGGCGCTGGGGGCTCCTACAATGAGCAGTTCTTC
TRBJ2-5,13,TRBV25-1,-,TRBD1,CASSVTGVGTQYF,TGTGCCAGCAGTGTAACAGGGGTGGGGACCCAGTACTTC
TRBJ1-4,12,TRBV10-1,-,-,CASSGPGEKLFF,TGCGCCAGCAGTGGACCCGGGGAAAAACTGTTTTTT
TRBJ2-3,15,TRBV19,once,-,CASSIVLGGADTQYF,TGTGCCAGTAGTATCGTACTAGGGGGAGCAGATACGCAGTATTTT
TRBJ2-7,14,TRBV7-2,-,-,CASSLGGQGREQYF,TGTGCCAGCAGCTTAGGGGGGCAGGGAAGAGAGCAGTACTTC